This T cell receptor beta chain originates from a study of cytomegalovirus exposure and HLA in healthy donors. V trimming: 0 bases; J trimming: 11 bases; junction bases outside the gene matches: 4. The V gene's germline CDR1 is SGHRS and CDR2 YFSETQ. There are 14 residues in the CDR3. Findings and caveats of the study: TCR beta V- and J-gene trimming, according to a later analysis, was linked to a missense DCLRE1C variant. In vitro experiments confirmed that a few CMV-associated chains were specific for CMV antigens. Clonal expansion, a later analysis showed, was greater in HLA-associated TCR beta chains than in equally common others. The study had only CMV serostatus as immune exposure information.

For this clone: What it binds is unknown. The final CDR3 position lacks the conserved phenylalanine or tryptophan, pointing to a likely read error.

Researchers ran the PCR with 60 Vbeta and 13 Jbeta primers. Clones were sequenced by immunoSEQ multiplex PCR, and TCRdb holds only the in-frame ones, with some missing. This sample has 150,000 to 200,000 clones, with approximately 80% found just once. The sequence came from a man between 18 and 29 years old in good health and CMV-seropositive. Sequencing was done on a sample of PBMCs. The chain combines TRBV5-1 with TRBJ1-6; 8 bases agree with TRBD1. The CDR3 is CASSLEAGGPPLHL. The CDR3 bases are TGCGCCAGCAGCTTGGAGGCAGGGGGCCCACCCCTCCACCTT.